The source of this TCR beta chain is a study of chemoradiotherapy in HPV16-positive cancers. V shed 0 bases, J shed 3 bases, and the junction held 7 bases outside the gene matches. CDR1 is LGHNA and CDR2 is YNFKEQ in the germline V gene. The CDR3 consists of 16 residues. Here immunoSEQ multiplex PCR was the method, and the copy in TCRdb shows in-frame clones only, minus some. This table has roughly 1,900 clones, 90% to 96% appearing once. Specimen: tumor tissue, collected from a patient who underwent chemoradiotherapy. The gene calls are TRBV4-2 and TRBJ1-1; the match to TRBD1 covers 7 bases. The receptor was isolated from a human donor with HPV-associated anogenital cancer. Written as DNA, the CDR3 is TGTGCCAGCAGCCAAGACCCCAGGGGGGGATACACTGAAGCTTTCTTT. Its translation is CASSQDPRGGYTEAFF.